This record looks at one T cell receptor (beta chain) sequence and its context. Its cognate antigen is unknown. The entry originates in a study of T cell responses to AZD1222 COVID-19 vaccine. Study-level background: Second-dose intervals of approximately 4 or approximately 12 weeks were pooled. Study-level results: Vaccine-associated CD4 TCRs spanned spike, dominant at 160-218 and 743-854. Donors were chiefly white British, with a greater number of females, and clonal diversity was perhaps underestimated.

The data were produced by immunoSEQ multiplex PCR, yet TCRdb's version contains in-frame clones alone and is incomplete. The table shows more than 95,000 clones, with 91% occurring only once. The V and J ends lost 7 bases and 5 bases, in that order; junction bases with no gene match: 4. The CDR3 has 12 amino acids. Germline V gene data show CDR1 as SQVTM and CDR2 as ANQGSEA. The chain combines TRBV29-1 with TRBJ1-4; 7 bases map to TRBD1. The sequencing used peripheral blood, collected on day 0 of AZD1222 vaccination. This receptor was taken from an adult in good health. The CDR3 is CSAGDRNEKLFF. Here the CDR3 DNA reads TGCAGCGCCGGGGACAGAAATGAAAAACTGTTTTTT.